This T cell receptor (beta chain) was documented in a study of blood T cell repertoires in COVID-19. Generated by immunoSEQ multiplex PCR, the TCRdb table keeps only in-frame clones and is missing some. The repertoire consists of fewer than 250,000 clones, with under 90% occurring once and the leading ten covering around 2%. Looked up from germline, CDR1 is SGHVS and CDR2 is FNYEAQ. The CDR3 contains 15 residues. Trimming took 5 bases from V and 3 from J; bases not matched to a gene: 5. V usage is TRBV7-6 and J usage is TRBJ2-2; the match to TRBD1 covers 8 bases. Input material: PBMCs or T cells enriched from blood (not recorded which). The sequence came from a man aged 55 to 70 who had recovered from COVID-19. The CDR3 loop reads CASSQGQADTGELFF. CDR3 sequence (DNA): TGTGCCAGCAGCCAGGGACAGGCAGACACCGGGGAGCTGTTTTTT.